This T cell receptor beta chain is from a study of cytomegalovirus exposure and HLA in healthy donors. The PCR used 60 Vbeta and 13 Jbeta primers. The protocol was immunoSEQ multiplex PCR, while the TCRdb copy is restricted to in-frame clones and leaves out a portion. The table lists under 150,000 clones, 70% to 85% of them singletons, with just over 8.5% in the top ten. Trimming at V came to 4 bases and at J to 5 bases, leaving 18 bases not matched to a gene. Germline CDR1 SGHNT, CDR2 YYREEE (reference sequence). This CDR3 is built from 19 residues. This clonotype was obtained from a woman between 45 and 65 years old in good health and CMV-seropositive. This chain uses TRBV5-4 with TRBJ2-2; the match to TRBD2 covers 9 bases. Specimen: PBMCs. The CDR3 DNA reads TGTGCCAGCAGCGCCGCGAGGGGGCTAGCGGGATCTCGGACCGGGGAGCTGTTTTTT. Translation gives CASSAARGLAGSRTGELFF.